This TCR beta chain was found in a study of blood T cell repertoires in COVID-19. TCRdb's table, derived via immunoSEQ multiplex PCR, lists solely in-frame clones and lacks some. The table includes some 200,000 clones, roughly 80% detected once. The clonotype was recovered from an older woman with acute COVID-19. Sequences were obtained from PBMCs or T cells enriched from blood (not recorded which).

The CDR3 loop is CAISDPKAGGRAFF. CDR3 DNA sequence: TGTGCCATCAGTGACCCTAAGGCAGGAGGGAGAGCTTTCTTT. The chain joins TRBV10-3 to TRBJ1-1; D is uncertain. The CDR3 loop spans 14 amino acids. The V end was cut by 3 bases, the J end by 10 bases, with 18 bases between. CDR1 is ENHRY, CDR2 SYGVKD, per germline.